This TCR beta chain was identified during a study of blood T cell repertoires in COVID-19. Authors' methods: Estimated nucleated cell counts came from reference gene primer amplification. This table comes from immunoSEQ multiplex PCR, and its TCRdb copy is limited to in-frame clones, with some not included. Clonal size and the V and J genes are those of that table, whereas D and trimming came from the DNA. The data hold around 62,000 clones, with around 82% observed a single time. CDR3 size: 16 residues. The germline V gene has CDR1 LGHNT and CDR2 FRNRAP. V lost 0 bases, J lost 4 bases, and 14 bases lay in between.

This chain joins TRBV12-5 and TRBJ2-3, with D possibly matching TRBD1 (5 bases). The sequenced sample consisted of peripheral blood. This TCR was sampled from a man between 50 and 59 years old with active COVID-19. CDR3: CASGLVLRGLADTQYF. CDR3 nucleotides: TGTGCTAGTGGTTTGGTACTAAGGGGTCTAGCAGATACGCAGTATTTT.